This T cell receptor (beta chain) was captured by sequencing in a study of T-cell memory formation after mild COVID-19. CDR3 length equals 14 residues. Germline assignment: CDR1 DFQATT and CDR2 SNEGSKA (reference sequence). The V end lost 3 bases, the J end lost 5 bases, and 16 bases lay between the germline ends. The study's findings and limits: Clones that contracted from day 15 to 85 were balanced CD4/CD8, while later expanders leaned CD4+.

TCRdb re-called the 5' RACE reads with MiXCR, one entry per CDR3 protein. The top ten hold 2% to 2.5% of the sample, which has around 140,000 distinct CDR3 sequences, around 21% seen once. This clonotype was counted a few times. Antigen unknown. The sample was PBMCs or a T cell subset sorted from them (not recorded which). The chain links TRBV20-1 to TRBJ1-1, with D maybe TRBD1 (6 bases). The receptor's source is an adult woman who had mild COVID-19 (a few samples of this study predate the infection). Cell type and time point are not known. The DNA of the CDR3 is TGCAGTGCTAGTCGAGGGGGGTCAGGGACTGAAGCTTTCTTT. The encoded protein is CSASRGGSGTEAFF.